This section outlines one T cell receptor beta chain sequence together with its context. This clonotype was detected only once. No cognate antigen has been identified for it. No much larger clone exists at a distance of one base, and base qualities are not known. Resting on one read, the evidence is weak. In light of the paper, this sample's treatment or condition label describes: allogeneic hematopoietic cell transplantation with graft depleted of TCRalphabeta T cells and CD19 B cells. Transplant recipients were children who received TCRalphabeta/CD19-depleted allogeneic hematopoietic cell grafts. This sample was taken from a study of T-cell reconstitution after alpha-beta-depleted transplantation in children (dated by TCRdb to about 2016). Concerning the study at large: Using TCR repertoire profiling, the study quantitatively followed how T-cell immune reconstitution unfolded in children after TCRalphabeta/CD19-depleted allogeneic hematopoietic cell transplantation.

CDR1 SGHVS and CDR2 FQNEAQ were looked up in the germline V gene. The CDR3 holds 15 amino acids from the cysteine to the phenylalanine. The DNA shown is the 45-base CDR3, in frame from base 1. The junction carries 19 bases between V and J, which are trimmed by 2 bases and 11 bases respectively. The library relied on PCR. The sequencing machine was an Illumina HiSeq 2500. Molecular barcoding was employed in the preparation of TCR libraries, with unique molecular identifiers being used to normalize TCRbeta repertoire quantification. Through fastp at Q25 and MiXCR, TCRdb rebuilt clones from the public reads, retaining in-frame beta chains. Records with the same CDR3 protein are collapsed into one entry carrying the most frequent genes and DNA. The sample has under 450,000 distinct CDR3 sequences on record, roughly 15% of them singletons. The ten largest clones represent approximately 28% of the sample.

Overall results and qualifications from the work: In some patients, high TCRbeta diversity at day 60 was attributed to recipient T cells and intrathymic progenitors that had survived conditioning. Hyperexpanded clone frequencies declined over subsequent months; after one year, T-cell counts and TCRbeta diversity were mostly attributed to newly produced T cells. The apparently early recovery of alphabetaT-cell counts about two months after transplant reportedly depended on only several hundred rapidly expanded clones that came from non-depleted graft cells.

Here the sequenced sample was PBMCs, mostly from graft donor cells, taken 360 days after TCRalphabeta/CD19-depleted stem cell transplant. The receptor's source is a boy in the first two years of life who had a stem cell transplant for Wiskott-Aldrich syndrome, so the T cells may come from the graft donor. This chain joins TRBV7-8 to TRBJ2-1, with the D gene uncertain. The CDR3 sequence is CASSLIRGMWSQQFF. Read as DNA, the sequence is TGTGCCAGCAGCTTAATCAGAGGCATGTGGTCCCAGCAGTTCTTC.